This T cell receptor (beta chain) is drawn from a study of beta chain features in type 1 diabetes. As every portion of the isolated RNA was reverse transcribed, the sequencing read expressed TCRB transcripts. Clones were sequenced by immunoSEQ multiplex PCR, and TCRdb holds only the in-frame ones, with some missing. The sample comprises about 230,000 clones, more than 15% of which are singletons, and more than 0.075% rests with the top ten. The sample holds a few counts of this clone. The antigen is undetermined. Heparinised blood was drawn once per donor, averaging around 120 mL. Sorting based on CD45RO/CCR7/CD25/CD127/CD95/CD27 separated CD4+ naive, central memory, regulatory and stem cell-like memory cells. CDR1 and CDR2 from the germline V gene are SGHAT and FQDESV (reference sequence). Unmatched junction bases numbered 4, after V lost 5 bases and J lost 0 bases. This CDR3 region has 15 residues.

Whole-study results and caveats: Researchers report that Type 1 diabetes patients had moderately but significantly shorter TCRB CDR3s across all four CD4+ subsets.

The chain carries TRBV11-1 and TRBJ1-1; 9 positions agree with TRBD1. The clonotype originates from a young man with type 1 diabetes. The sequenced sample consisted of naive CD4+ T cells from blood. The CDR3 reads CASSPRTGVNTEAFF. The CDR3 DNA reads TGTGCCAGCAGCCCTCGGACAGGGGTGAACACTGAAGCTTTCTTT.